This T cell receptor (beta chain) was sequenced in a study of blood T cell repertoires in COVID-19. Study-level information: Sites across the United States, Italy and Spain contributed samples from acute and convalescent COVID-19.

Original processing notes: For nucleated cells, counts were estimated from reference gene primer amplification. Repertoires were generated with immunoSEQ multiplex PCR, while TCRdb's copy carries only in-frame clones and drops some. V, J and clone size derive from that table, while D and trimming were established from the DNA sequence. Among 55,000 to 85,000 clones listed, 75% to 95% were seen once. CDR1 and CDR2 from the germline V gene are SGHTA and FQGNSA. V shed 0 bases and J 1 base; nucleotides not matched to a gene: 0. The CDR3 length is 15 residues. This clonotype was obtained from a woman aged 18-35 years with acute or convalescent COVID-19. The gene calls are TRBV7-2 and TRBJ1-3, with 7 bases aligning to TRBD1. Sequenced material: peripheral blood. The CDR3 sequence: CASSLATGSGNTIYF. The DNA of the CDR3 is TGTGCCAGCAGCTTAGCGACAGGGTCTGGAAACACCATATATTTT. Complete variable domain (other parts from reference TRBV7-2 and TRBJ1-3): GAGVSQSPSNKVTEKGKDVELRCDPISGHTALYWYRQSLGQGLEFLIYFQGNSAPDKSGLPSDRFSAERTGGSVSTLTIQRTQQEDSAVYLCASSLATGSGNTIYFGEGSWLTVV.